This is a list of T cell receptor beta chains from one sample in a study of response to subunit inactivated influenza vaccine. TCRdb used MiXCR to reprocess the RT-PCR reads, holding one entry per CDR3 protein. The table has roughly 700,000 distinct CDR3 sequences, approximately 13% seen once. The starting material was PBMCs from blood, obtained 14 to 15 days before vaccination. These receptors were taken from a man aged 50 to 60 who received an inactivated influenza vaccine. Each CDR3 is given with its conserved first and last residue. The order of the fields is V gene, D gene, clone size, J gene, CDR3 DNA, CDR3 protein. D genes are given only for firm matches. Some rows mark clone size as missing; the rest say once, few, many or name a class of expanded clone.

V gene: TRBV4-3
D gene: TRBD1
clone size: few
J gene: TRBJ1-1
CDR3 DNA: TGCGCCAGCAGCCAAGAAGTTCAGGGGGCGAGCGGCACTGAAGCTTTCTTT
CDR3 protein: CASSQEVQGASGTEAFF

V gene: TRBV4-2
D gene: -
clone size: -
J gene: TRBJ2-7
CDR3 DNA: TGTGCCAGCAGCCAAGACTGGGGTCGGAACGAGCAGTACTTC
CDR3 protein: CASSQDWGRNEQYF

V gene: TRBV15
D gene: -
clone size: few
J gene: TRBJ1-2
CDR3 DNA: TGTGCCACCAGCAGATCACCCGGGGGGAACTATGGCTACACCTTC
CDR3 protein: CATSRSPGGNYGYTF

V gene: TRBV15
D gene: -
clone size: -
J gene: TRBJ2-7
CDR3 DNA: TGTGCCACCAGCAGAGATCTGAAGGGCTCCTACGAGCAGTACTTC
CDR3 protein: CATSRDLKGSYEQYF

V gene: TRBV6-2/TRBV6-3
D gene: TRBD2
clone size: -
J gene: TRBJ2-3
CDR3 DNA: TGTGCCAGCAGTTACAAATGGACTAGCGGGAGGGGTTTGACAGATACGCAGTATTTT
CDR3 protein: CASSYKWTSGRGLTDTQYF

V gene: TRBV11-2
D gene: -
clone size: -
J gene: TRBJ2-7
CDR3 DNA: TGTGCCAGCAGCTCCAGTCCTGGGGACATTCACGAGCAGTACTTC
CDR3 protein: CASSSSPGDIHEQYF

V gene: TRBV7-2
D gene: -
clone size: -
J gene: TRBJ2-7
CDR3 DNA: TGTGCCAGCACCAAAAACAGGGTCGAGCAGTACTTC
CDR3 protein: CASTKNRVEQYF

V gene: TRBV10-3
D gene: TRBD2
clone size: few
J gene: TRBJ2-1
CDR3 DNA: TGTGCCATCAGTGCCATGGTGGCTAGCGGGGGCGATGAGCAGTTCTTC
CDR3 protein: CAISAMVASGGDEQFF

V gene: TRBV10-3
D gene: -
clone size: many
J gene: TRBJ2-5
CDR3 DNA: TGTGCCATCAGTGAGCCTGGACAGCAAGAGACCCAGTACTTC
CDR3 protein: CAISEPGQQETQYF

V gene: TRBV2
D gene: -
clone size: -
J gene: TRBJ2-1
CDR3 DNA: TGTGCCAGCAGTGACCTGGGGAGCTCCTACAATGAGCAGTTCTTC
CDR3 protein: CASSDLGSSYNEQFF